Below, 17 T cell receptor beta chains from the same sample are listed, as sequenced in a study of blood T cell repertoires in COVID-19. The assay was immunoSEQ multiplex PCR, and TCRdb's table has in-frame clones only and misses some. This sample carries about 170,000 clones, roughly 86% of them seen once, and the ten largest clones take 2.5% to 4%. The sample comprised peripheral blood. These receptors originate from a man between 65 and 85 years old with acute or convalescent COVID-19.

This clone was seen only once. The J gene is TRBJ2-5, the V gene TRBV4-1, with 10 bases fitting TRBD2. This CDR3 is built from 16 residues. Unmatched junction bases numbered 8, after V lost 2 bases and J lost 5 bases. CDR1 and CDR2 (germline): MGHRA, YSYEKL. CDR3 residues: CASSQRGAGGAETQYF. Written as DNA, the CDR3 is TGCGCCAGCAGCCAAAGAGGAGCGGGAGGGGCGGAGACCCAGTACTTC.

The CDR3 loop is CASSLPRVLYEQYF. CDR3 bases: TGTGCCAGCAGTTTACCCCGGGTCCTCTACGAGCAGTACTTC. The chain links TRBV28 to TRBJ2-7; D is ambiguous. From germline, CDR1 is MDHEN and CDR2 SYDVKM. V dropped 2 bases and J dropped 3 bases, with 11 bases sitting between them. The CDR3 totals 14 residues. Based on the CDR3 plus reference TRBV28 and TRBJ2-7, the full variable domain is DVKVTQSSRYLVKRTGEKVFLECVQDMDHENMFWYRQDPGLGLRLIYFSYDVKMKEKGDIPEGYSVSREKKERFSLILESASTNQTSMYLCASSLPRVLYEQYFGPGTRLTVT.

The CDR3 DNA follows: TGTGCCAGCTCGGGACAGGTTGACGGGGAGCTGTTTTTT. Its protein product is CASSGQVDGELFF. The chain carries TRBV18 and TRBJ2-2; 8 bases fit TRBD1. The CDR3 covers 13 residues. Per the germline V gene, CDR1 is KGHSH and CDR2 is LQKENI. The ends lost 6 bases at V and 7 bases at J; junction bases unmatched: 4.

This chain connects TRBV20-1 to TRBJ2-3; 10 bases line up with TRBD1. The CDR3 has 16 residues. Unmatched junction bases numbered 13, after V lost 3 bases and J lost 7 bases. The germline V gene encodes CDR1 DFQATT and CDR2 SNEGSKA (reference sequence). The CDR3, as DNA: TGCAGTGCTAGTCAACCCGGGACAGGGGCCCCGTATACGCAGTATTTT. Protein product: CSASQPGTGAPYTQYF.

The J gene is TRBJ1-1, the V gene TRBV18; 7 bases map to TRBD1. Looked up from germline, CDR1 is KGHSH and CDR2 is LQKENI. There are 16 residues in the CDR3. Germline trimming cut 3 bases from V and 2 bases from J; bases unmatched to any gene: 9. DNA for the CDR3: TGTGCCAGCTCACCGGACTCAACAGGGGCCAACACTGAAGCTTTCTTT. Amino acid sequence: CASSPDSTGANTEAFF.

The count of this clone is one. The chain is built from TRBV3-1 (or the pseudogene TRBV3-2) and TRBJ2-5, with 7 bases matching TRBD2. CDR1 and CDR2 (germline): LGHDT, YNNKEL (reference sequence). The CDR3 loop spans 13 amino acids. Trimming cost V 0 bases and J 5 bases; bases outside gene matches: 0. DNA for the CDR3: TGTGCCAGCAGCCAAGAGGGAGGGGAGACCCAGTACTTC. It codes for CASSQEGGETQYF.

The chain employs TRBV29-1 and TRBJ1-6; D might be TRBD1 (5 bases). The CDR3 totals 15 residues. The germline gives CDR1 SQVTM, CDR2 ANQGSEA. The V and J ends lost 5 bases and 8 bases respectively, with 19 bases between them. The CDR3 region has the DNA TGCAGCGTTCGGCAGGGCGCCACCAGGGATTCACCCCTCCACTTT. Its translation is CSVRQGATRDSPLHF.

The chain combines TRBV19 with TRBJ2-7; 7 nucleotides match TRBD1. V dropped 3 bases and J dropped 5; count of bases not matched to a gene: 4. This CDR3 has 13 amino acids. CDR1 and CDR2 (germline): LNHDA, SQIVND (reference sequence). CDR3 DNA: TGTGCCAGTAGTATGACAGGGTCCCACGAGCAGTACTTC. It is translated as CASSMTGSHEQYF.

The chain recombines TRBV24-1 with TRBJ2-1; unclear D gene. Between the trimmed V and J ends, which lost 7 bases and 0 bases, there was a span of 12 bases. The CDR3 is 15 residues long. Germline loops: CDR1 KGHDR, CDR2 SFDVKD. The CDR3 sequence: CATRGSSSSYNEQFF. The CDR3 coding sequence is TGTGCCACCAGAGGTAGCTCAAGCTCCTACAATGAGCAGTTCTTC.

The chain recombines TRBV5-1 with TRBJ1-2; weak D call: TRBD1 (5 bases). CDR1 and CDR2 (germline): SGHRS, YFSETQ. V lost 5 bases to trimming and J lost 4 bases, with 27 bases between them. The CDR3 sequence is 18 residues long. CDR3 region: CASSFAGRQGARLYGYTF. DNA for the CDR3: TGCGCCAGCAGTTTTGCAGGGCGTCAGGGCGCTAGGCTCTATGGCTACACCTTC.

This chain joins TRBV9 and TRBJ2-7; TRBD1 might be the D (6 bases). CDR1 and CDR2 (germline): SGDLS, YYNGEE. Trimming removed 0 bases at V and 0 bases at J, with 10 bases between. The CDR3 has 15 amino acids. CDR3 protein: CASSVGGTFSYEQYF. Written as DNA, the CDR3 is TGTGCCAGCAGCGTAGGGGGGACATTCTCCTACGAGCAGTACTTC.

V gene TRBV18 combines with J gene TRBJ1-1; TRBD1 matches 7 bases. Germline-derived CDR1 and CDR2 are KGHSH and LQKENI. Trimming cost V 3 bases and J 2 bases; bases outside gene matches: 9. This CDR3 region has 16 residues. CDR3 coding DNA: TGTGCCAGCTCACCTATACTCCCAGGGGGAAACACTGAAGCTTTCTTT. It yields the protein CASSPILPGGNTEAFF.

The V gene is TRBV28, the J gene TRBJ1-2; a possible D gene is TRBD1 (5 bases). V lost 3 bases and J lost 9, with 17 bases in between. The CDR3 loop spans 14 amino acids. Germline V lookup: CDR1 MDHEN, CDR2 SYDVKM. CDR3 loop: CASSFPQGKSRYTF. DNA of the CDR3: TGTGCCAGCAGTTTTCCTCAGGGCAAATCGCGCTACACCTTC.

J is TRBJ1-2 and V is TRBV6-5; D remains ambiguous. The CDR3 spans 15 residues. V lost 7 bases, J lost 1 base, and 16 bases lay in between. From germline, CDR1 is MNHEY and CDR2 SVGAGI. The CDR3 DNA follows: TGTGCCAGCACCGAAACACAGAGCAATAACTATGGCTACACCTTC. The encoded protein is CASTETQSNNYGYTF.

V and J are TRBV5-6 and TRBJ1-5, with D possibly being TRBD1 (5 bases). CDR3 length: 13 residues. Germline V gives CDR1 SGHDT, CDR2 YYEEEE. The V gene lost 0 bases and the J gene lost 7 bases, with 8 bases spanning the gap. In DNA, the CDR3 is TGTGCCAGCAGCTTGGGGGGACTCCAGCCCCAGCATTTT. Translating gives CASSLGGLQPQHF. Together with reference TRBV5-6 and TRBJ1-5, the CDR3 gives the full variable domain: DAGVTQSPTHLIKTRGQQVTLRCSPKSGHDTVSWYQQALGQGPQFIFQYYEEEERQRGNFPDRFSGHQFPNYSSELNVNALLLGDSALYLCASSLGGLQPQHFGDGTRLSIL.

The rearrangement joins TRBV25-1 to TRBJ2-7; 10 positions match TRBD2. The CDR3 spans 14 residues. The trim removed 6 bases at V and 0 bases at J, leaving 2 bases unmatched. Per the germline V gene, CDR1 is MGHDK and CDR2 is SYGVNS. CDR3 sequence: CASSVAGGSYEQYF. The CDR3 nucleotides read TGTGCCAGCAGCGTAGCGGGAGGCTCCTACGAGCAGTACTTC.

The CDR3 sequence is CASSIRARAGEKLFF. CDR3 in DNA: TGTGCCAGTAGTATAAGGGCCAGGGCTGGAGAAAAACTGTTTTTT. The chain carries TRBV19 and TRBJ1-4; a weak D match, TRBD1 (5 bases). CDR1 is LNHDA, CDR2 SQIVND, per germline (reference sequence). The V gene lost 2 bases and the J gene lost 8 bases, with 15 bases spanning the gap. The CDR3 spans 15 residues.